The following is a TCR beta chain sequence with its context. This clonotype was found a few times. What antigen it recognizes has not been identified. It has no much larger one-base neighbor in the sample; base qualities were not kept. Sequenced on an Illumina MiSeq. Quantitative 5'-RACE with molecular barcodes was used to prepare TCR beta libraries. The paper's processing steps were these. Disease-linked TCR variants were identified with a new computational method built on a probabilistic model of VDJ rearrangement. TCRdb cleaned the public reads at Q25 with fastp, built clones with MiXCR and kept in-frame beta chains. Entries are consolidated by CDR3 protein sequence, retaining the most common genes and DNA. TCRdb, rather than the study authors, made the V and J calls. The sample data list approximately 30,000 distinct CDR3 sequences, and approximately 8% of these were observed just once. The ten largest make up 25% to 35% of the sample.

CDR3 length: 15 amino acids, cysteine to phenylalanine. The sequence is cut down to CDR3 DNA, 45 bases in frame from base 1. The junction carries 12 bases between V and J, which are trimmed by 2 bases and 2 bases respectively. Sequences MNHNY (CDR1) and SVGAGI (CDR2) are obtained from the germline V gene (reference sequence). This sample is drawn from a study of CD8 T cells in ankylosing spondylitis (dated by TCRdb to 2017 to 2019). Regarding the study in general: The study set out to find disease-linked TCR variants by profiling T cell receptor beta repertoires in ankylosing spondylitis patients and healthy donors. The full study cohort comprised around 25 ankylosing spondylitis patients and 110 or so healthy donors. Peripheral blood was sampled, and synovial fluid was also collected from ankylosing spondylitis patients. What the authors observed across the whole study: Some motif variants had previously been reported in the synovial fluid and blood of reactive arthritis patients, which suggests shared mechanisms of disease initiation. A TCR beta motif of seven or eight highly homologous amino acid variants appeared characteristic of blood from ankylosing spondylitis patients. A CD8+ phenotype was shown by the disease-linked clones, which were found at relatively low frequencies in peripheral blood. According to the report, matched synovial fluid samples from ankylosing spondylitis patients were significantly enriched for the disease-linked clones.

The clonotype originates from a male donor with ankylosing spondylitis or in good health (not recorded which). The chain uses TRBV6-6 and TRBJ2-5; a tentative D call is TRBD1 (6 bases match). Sequenced material: blood. The DNA sequence is given as TGTGCCAGCAGTTACGGCAGGGGTCTTCAAGAGACCCAGTACTTC. This yields the protein CASSYGRGLQETQYF.